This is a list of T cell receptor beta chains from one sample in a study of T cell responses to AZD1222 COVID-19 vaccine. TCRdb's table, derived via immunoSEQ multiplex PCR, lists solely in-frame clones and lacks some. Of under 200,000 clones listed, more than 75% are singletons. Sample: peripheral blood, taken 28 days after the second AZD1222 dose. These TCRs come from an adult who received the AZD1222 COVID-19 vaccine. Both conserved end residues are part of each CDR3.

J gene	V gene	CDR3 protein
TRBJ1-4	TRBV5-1	CASSLGSGLDEKLFF
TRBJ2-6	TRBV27	CASSLGRLSGANVLTF
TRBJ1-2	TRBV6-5	CASSNRDRGGYTF
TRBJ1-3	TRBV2	CASSGQGPAVEAGNTIYF
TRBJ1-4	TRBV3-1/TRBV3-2	CASSQGTGGEKLFF
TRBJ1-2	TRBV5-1	CASSLEAGPWYTF
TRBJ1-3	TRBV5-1	CASSLGFGDSGNTIYF
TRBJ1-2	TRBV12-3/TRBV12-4	CASRRDQGYGYTF
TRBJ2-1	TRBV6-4	CASSDSGKGSYNEQFF
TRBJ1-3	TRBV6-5	CASPLQGKLNTIYF
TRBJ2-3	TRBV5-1	CASSQGRRRSTDTQYF
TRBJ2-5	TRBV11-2	CASRTSAGGLETQYF
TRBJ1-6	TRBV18	CASSPRTGEGSPLHF
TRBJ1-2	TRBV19	CASSPSDRAYGYTF
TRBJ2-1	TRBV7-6	CASSREAGLTSNEQFF
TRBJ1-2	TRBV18	CASSPGGEGYTF
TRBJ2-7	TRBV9	CASSVDTRREQYF
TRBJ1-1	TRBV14	CASSQWGTGMNTEAFF
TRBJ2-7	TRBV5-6	CASSSTDRDEQYF
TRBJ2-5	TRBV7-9	CASSDSTPWEETQYF
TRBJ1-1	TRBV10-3	CAISSWTGEGEAFF
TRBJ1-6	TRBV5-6	CASSPWGGPLHF
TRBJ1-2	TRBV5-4	CASSRIGGYNGYTF
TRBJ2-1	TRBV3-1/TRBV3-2	CASSPGLAGGNEQFF
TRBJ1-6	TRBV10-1	CASSNNQRTTGDNSPLHF
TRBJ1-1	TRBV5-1	CASSLLDTNTEAFF
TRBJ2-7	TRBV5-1	CASSLILTGGDYEQYF
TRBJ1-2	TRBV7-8	CASSFRDYGYTF
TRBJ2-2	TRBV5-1	CASSFPGRNPNTGELFF
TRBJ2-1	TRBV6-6	CASNPGTQRDEQFF
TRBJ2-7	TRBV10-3	CAGGDSYEQYF
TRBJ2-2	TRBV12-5	CASGIGTGTGELFF
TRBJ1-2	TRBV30	CAWTRDTANYGYTF
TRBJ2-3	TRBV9	CASSATEPGIKVTDTQYF
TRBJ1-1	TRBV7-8	CASSPYREEGSEAFF
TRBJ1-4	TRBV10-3	CAISESGENEKLFF
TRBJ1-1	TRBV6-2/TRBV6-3	CASSNRGTEAFF
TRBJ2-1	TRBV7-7	CASSLAPTDPQFF
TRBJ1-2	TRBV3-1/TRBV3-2	CASSYPGDYGYTF
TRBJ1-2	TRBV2	CASSGNTF
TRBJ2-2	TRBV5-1	CASSFGGPDTGELFF
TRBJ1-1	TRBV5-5	CASSPGTGPTEAFF
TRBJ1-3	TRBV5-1	CASSLGGIHSGNTIYF
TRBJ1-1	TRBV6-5	CASSYGTEAFF
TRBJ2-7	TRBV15	CATSDTGTSYEQYF
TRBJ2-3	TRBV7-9	CASSQQTGHTQYF
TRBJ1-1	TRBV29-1	CSVYGLNTEAFF
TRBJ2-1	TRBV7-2	CASSLVRGGSYNEQFF
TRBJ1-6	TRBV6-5	CASKIGQGSSPLHF
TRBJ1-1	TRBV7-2	CASSTPDRFGEAFF
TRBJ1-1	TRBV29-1	CSVVQGAFEAFF
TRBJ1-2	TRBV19	CASSPGDRSYGYTF
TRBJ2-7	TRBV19	CASSIGGVYEQYF
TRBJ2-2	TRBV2	CASSEVTPNTGELFF
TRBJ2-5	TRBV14	CASSQDRRAGRGETQYF
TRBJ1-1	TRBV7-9	CASSVGRETFF
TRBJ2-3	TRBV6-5	CAVRMGDTQYF
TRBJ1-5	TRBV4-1	CASSQAFVGSYSNQPQHF
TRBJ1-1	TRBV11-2	CASPPRNPEAFF
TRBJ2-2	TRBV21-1	CASSPLTNTGELFF